These 32 T cell receptor beta chains were sequenced from one sample in a study of OX40 agonist ivuxolimab in advanced cancers. Assay: immunoSEQ multiplex PCR; the TCRdb copy retains only in-frame clones and omits some. The sample has over 150,000 clones, approximately 94% seen once; the top ten hold 0.3% to 0.35%. Sample: CD4+ or CD8+ T cells sorted from blood, taken in a trial of the OX40 agonist ivuxolimab. These receptors all stem from an adult with an advanced solid tumor such as melanoma, head and neck, liver or kidney cancer.

The chain carries TRBV7-9 and TRBJ2-7, with 8 nucleotides matching TRBD1. This CDR3 is built from 17 residues. Germline lookup yields CDR1 SEHNR and CDR2 FQNEAQ (reference sequence). Trimming cost V 1 base and J 1 base; bases outside gene matches: 9. CDR3 nucleotide sequence: TGTGCCAGCAGCTTAGTTCGGGGACAGGAGGGTTCCTACGAGCAGTACTTC. Translating gives CASSLVRGQEGSYEQYF.

V and J are TRBV14 and TRBJ1-3; no clear D gene. In germline, CDR1 is SGHDN, CDR2 FVKESK. The CDR3 has 13 residues. V lost 8 bases to trimming and J lost 4 bases, with 12 bases between them. The CDR3 coding sequence is TGTGCCAGCCAGAGGAGGCAGGGAAACACCATATATTTT. Encoded protein: CASQRRQGNTIYF.

The chain joins TRBV2 to TRBJ2-2, with D perhaps matching TRBD1 (5 bases). The V gene lost 3 bases and the J gene lost 8 bases, with 10 bases spanning the gap. The CDR3 extends over 13 amino acids. Germline loops: CDR1 SNHLY, CDR2 FYNNEI. Here the CDR3 reads CASSEQGLGELFF. CDR3 coding DNA: TGTGCCAGCAGTGAGCAGGGTCTGGGGGAGCTGTTTTTT.

The V and J genes are TRBV6-4 and TRBJ2-1; D is possibly TRBD1 (5 bases). CDR1 MRHNA and CDR2 SNTAGT come from the germline V gene. V was cut by 4 bases and J by 4 bases, with 14 bases left in between. There are 15 residues in the CDR3. CDR3 nucleotide sequence: TGTGCCAGCAGTGGAACAGGAAACGGATACAATGAGCAGTTCTTC. It yields the protein CASSGTGNGYNEQFF.

The rearrangement uses TRBV5-1 and TRBJ2-7; D is possibly TRBD2 (5 bases). V was pared by 2 bases and J by 2 bases, with 14 bases between. Germline loops: CDR1 SGHRS, CDR2 YFSETQ. The CDR3 runs 15 residues. This chain's CDR3 is CASSFSFSGAYEQYF. The CDR3 DNA follows: TGCGCCAGCAGCTTTTCCTTTTCCGGGGCCTACGAGCAGTACTTC.

The J gene is TRBJ1-2, the V gene TRBV15; D not resolved. The CDR3 has 17 amino acids. Germline V gene sequence: CDR1 LNHNV, CDR2 YYDKDF (reference sequence). V was clipped by 1 base and J by 3 bases, with 18 bases between them. Here the CDR3 reads CATSRARQESFDYGYTF. Written as DNA, the CDR3 is TGTGCCACCAGCAGAGCACGACAAGAGAGTTTTGACTATGGCTACACCTTC. Drawing the rest from reference TRBV15 and TRBJ1-2, the complete variable domain is DAMVIQNPRYQVTQFGKPVTLSCSQTLNHNVMYWYQQKSSQAPKLLFHYYDKDFNNEADTPDNFQSRRPNTSFCFLDIRSPGLGDTAMYLCATSRARQESFDYGYTFGSGTRLTVV.

The sample holds one count of this clone. V usage is TRBV2 and J usage is TRBJ2-5, with 9 positions matching TRBD2. Germline V gene sequence: CDR1 SNHLY, CDR2 FYNNEI. V shed 1 base, J shed 5 bases, and the junction held 8 bases outside the gene matches. There are 16 residues in the CDR3. The CDR3 DNA reads TGTGCCAGCAGTGAAGGATCCCCTCTAGCGGGGGAGACCCAGTACTTC. Its translation is CASSEGSPLAGETQYF.

This clone was recorded only once. This chain joins TRBV10-3 and TRBJ2-2, with 7 bases matching TRBD2. The CDR3 is 15 residues long. Germline CDR1 reads ENHRY; CDR2 reads SYGVKD. The junction had 14 bases not matched to a gene; V was cut back by 11 bases and J by 5 bases. As DNA, the CDR3 is TGTGCCTCCGGTCGTCGGGGGAGGGATACCGGGGAGCTGTTTTTT. As protein: CASGRRGRDTGELFF.

This chain connects TRBV11-2 to TRBJ2-6; 10 bases are a match to TRBD1. This CDR3 spans 17 amino acids. V dropped 5 bases and J dropped 2; count of bases not matched to a gene: 6. Looked up from germline, CDR1 is SGHAT and CDR2 is FQNNGV. The CDR3, as DNA: TGTGCCAGCAGCCGAACGACAGGGGGCACTGGGGCCAACGTCCTGACTTTC. Its translation: CASSRTTGGTGANVLTF.

The rearrangement links TRBV7-9 to TRBJ1-5; 9 bases agree with TRBD1. The V and J ends lost 4 bases and 0 bases, in that order; junction bases with no gene match: 4. The germline V gene has CDR1 SEHNR and CDR2 FQNEAQ (reference sequence). The CDR3 is 16 residues long. This CDR3 reads CASSSGQGNSNQPQHF. CDR3 bases: TGTGCCAGCAGCTCGGGACAGGGAAATAGCAATCAGCCCCAGCATTTT.

The chain combines TRBV29-1 with TRBJ2-3, with TRBD2 matching over 12 bases. The CDR3 has 15 residues. Per the germline V gene, CDR1 is SQVTM and CDR2 is ANQGSEA. The V gene end was trimmed by 8 bases and the J gene end by 1 base; junction bases not matched to a gene: 7. The chain's CDR3 is CSLGGLAGGTDTQYF. The CDR3 DNA reads TGCAGCCTAGGGGGACTAGCGGGTGGCACAGATACGCAGTATTTT.

V and J are TRBV7-9 and TRBJ2-3; TRBD2 agrees at 10 bases. V shed 3 bases, J shed 1 base, and the junction held 7 bases outside the gene matches. CDR1 and CDR2 from the germline V gene are SEHNR and FQNEAQ (reference sequence). The CDR3 consists of 17 residues. The CDR3 region is CASSLSGRALGTDTQYF. The CDR3 DNA is TGTGCCAGCAGCTTGAGCGGGAGGGCCTTGGGCACAGATACGCAGTATTTT.

The gene calls are TRBV7-8 and TRBJ1-1; weak D call: TRBD1 (5 bases). V was pared by 4 bases and J by 8 bases, with 14 bases between. The CDR3 consists of 13 residues. Germline CDR1 reads SGHVS; CDR2 reads FQNEAQ. The CDR3 protein is CASSSQKGREAFF. The CDR3, as DNA: TGTGCCAGCAGCTCCCAGAAGGGGAGGGAAGCTTTCTTT.

This chain uses TRBV27 with TRBJ2-7; 14 bases map to TRBD2. CDR3 length: 15 amino acids. The germline V gene encodes CDR1 MNHEY and CDR2 SMNVEV (reference sequence). V was pared by 6 bases and J by 6 bases, with 7 bases of the junction left unmatched. CDR3 region: CASSYGTSGRVEQYF. CDR3 coding DNA: TGTGCCAGCAGCTACGGGACTAGCGGGAGAGTCGAGCAGTACTTC.

The chain combines TRBV6-5 with TRBJ2-4; D perhaps matches TRBD2 (5 bases). V dropped 4 bases and J dropped 6 bases, with 13 bases sitting between them. Germline values: CDR1 MNHEY, CDR2 SVGAGI. This CDR3 is 14 amino acids long. CDR3 loop: CASSSGRPGNIQYF. The CDR3, as DNA: TGTGCCAGCAGTTCGGGGAGACCGGGAAACATTCAGTACTTC.

The chain combines TRBV29-1 with TRBJ2-3, with D perhaps matching TRBD2 (6 bases). Trimming removed 5 bases from V and 7 bases from J, with 16 bases in between. The CDR3 extends over 13 amino acids. The germline gives CDR1 SQVTM, CDR2 ANQGSEA. CDR3 coding DNA: TGCAGCGTTCGTGGGGGGTCCGGGAATACGCAGTATTTT. Translation gives CSVRGGSGNTQYF.

The J gene is TRBJ1-2, the V gene TRBV5-4; no clear D. This CDR3 is built from 13 residues. Per germline, CDR1 SGHNT and CDR2 YYREEE (reference sequence). Trimming left V 4 bases short and J 6 bases short, with 13 bases between. CDR3 protein: CASSQSTGNGYTF. DNA of the CDR3: TGTGCCAGCAGCCAGTCTACGGGCAATGGCTACACCTTC.

In DNA form, the CDR3 reads TGTGCCAGCAGTGATGATCTGGGGGGAGGGGACACTGAAGCTTTCTTT. It is translated as CASSDDLGGGDTEAFF. The chain is built from TRBV6-1 and TRBJ1-1; a weak D match, TRBD1 (5 bases). V lost 3 bases and J 3 bases, leaving 17 bases between the germline ends. This CDR3 region has 16 residues. CDR1 is MNHNS and CDR2 is SASEGT in the germline V gene.

This chain connects TRBV11-1 to TRBJ2-5, with 8 positions matching TRBD2. CDR1 and CDR2 from the germline V gene are SGHAT and FQDESV (reference sequence). Trimming took 3 bases from V and 3 from J; bases not matched to a gene: 3. This CDR3 spans 14 amino acids. Written as DNA, the CDR3 is TGTGCCAGCAGCTTCCCGGGACTAGAAGAGACCCAGTACTTC. It codes for CASSFPGLEETQYF.

The chain links TRBV6-5 to TRBJ1-2; D remains unclear. V lost 0 bases and J lost 8, with 13 bases in between. The germline CDR1 and CDR2 sequences are MNHEY and SVGAGI. The CDR3 has 14 residues. Here the CDR3 reads CASSYSVGAGGYTF. In nucleotides, the CDR3 is TGTGCCAGCAGTTACTCAGTGGGCGCTGGAGGCTACACCTTC.

The J gene is TRBJ2-5, the V gene TRBV4-1; tentative D call: TRBD1 (6 bases). The length of the CDR3 is 14 residues. Germline lookup yields CDR1 MGHRA and CDR2 YSYEKL. The ends were cut back, 5 bases at V and 5 bases at J, with 15 bases in the middle. The CDR3 sequence is CASSLQGGSETQYF. CDR3 DNA: TGCGCCAGCAGCTTACAGGGTGGCAGCGAGACCCAGTACTTC.

CDR3 nucleotide sequence: TGTGCCAGCAGTGGAGACAGCCTTAATGAAAAACTGTTTTTT. Translated, it gives CASSGDSLNEKLFF. This chain connects TRBV6-1 to TRBJ1-4, with a tentative D call TRBD1 (5 bases). V lost 4 bases, J lost 4 bases, and 10 bases lay in between. The CDR3 has 14 amino acids. Germline CDR1 is MNHNS and CDR2 is SASEGT.

This chain joins TRBV5-1 and TRBJ1-1; 7 nucleotides align to TRBD1. This CDR3 contains 13 residues. The junction had 7 bases not matched to a gene; V was cut back by 7 bases and J by 4 bases. CDR1 is SGHRS, CDR2 YFSETQ, per germline. The CDR3 coding sequence is TGCGCCAGCTCTCTGGGGACAGTCACTGAAGCTTTCTTT. This encodes CASSLGTVTEAFF.

This chain links TRBV18 with TRBJ2-7, with TRBD2 as a possible D gene (5 bases). The CDR3 runs to 12 residues. Germline loops: CDR1 KGHSH, CDR2 LQKENI. Trimming pared 2 bases from V and 7 bases from J, leaving 9 bases between. CDR3 DNA: TGTGCCAGCTCACCAGACCCGGGAGAGCAGTACTTC. As protein: CASSPDPGEQYF.

The rearrangement joins TRBV21-1 to TRBJ2-7; the D call of TRBD1 is as the table states it, not checked on the DNA. TRBV21-1 is a listed pseudogene. This CDR3 comprises 14 residues. CDR3 region: CASSKEQVSYEQYF. The DNA of the CDR3 is TGTGCCAGCAGCAAAGAACAGGTCTCCTACGAGCAGTACTTC.

The rearrangement uses TRBV6-5 and TRBJ1-6; 7 nucleotides line up with TRBD1. CDR3 size: 16 residues. Germline CDR1 and CDR2: MNHEY and SVGAGI. The J segment lost 6 bases and the V segment lost 3 bases, leaving 8 bases of the junction unmatched. This chain's CDR3 is CASSYLPGGTNSPLHF. In DNA, the CDR3 is TGTGCCAGCAGTTATCTCCCAGGGGGGACTAATTCACCCCTCCACTTT.

This clone occurred once. The genes are TRBV5-4 and TRBJ2-1; a weak D match, TRBD2 (6 bases). Germline V lookup: CDR1 SGHNT, CDR2 YYREEE (reference sequence). This CDR3 spans 15 amino acids. The ends were cut back, 2 bases at V and 2 bases at J, with 11 bases in the middle. CDR3 protein: CASSLRLDTYNEQFF. CDR3 coding DNA: TGTGCCAGCAGCTTACGACTAGACACCTACAATGAGCAGTTCTTC. The complete variable domain, with remaining parts taken from reference TRBV5-4 and TRBJ2-1, reads ETGVTQSPTHLIKTRGQQVTLRCSSQSGHNTVSWYQQALGQGPQFIFQYYREEENGRGNFPPRFSGLQFPNYSSELNVNALELDDSALYLCASSLRLDTYNEQFFGPGTRLTVL.

The rearrangement joins TRBV7-8 to TRBJ1-5; D is unresolved. There are 14 residues in the CDR3. V shed 2 bases and J shed 5 bases, with 10 bases lying between them. Germline assignment: CDR1 SGHVS and CDR2 FQNEAQ. The CDR3 DNA is TGTGCCAGCAGCTTACCGGGTTCCTATCAGCCCCAGCATTTT. Amino acids: CASSLPGSYQPQHF.

The V gene is TRBV5-1, the J gene TRBJ1-1; 8 bases align to TRBD1. The V segment lost 2 bases and the J segment 4 bases; nucleotides outside the gene matches: 1. This CDR3 region has 13 residues. CDR1 and CDR2 from the germline V gene are SGHRS and YFSETQ. The CDR3 DNA reads as TGCGCCAGCAGCTTCAGGGGGCGCACTGAAGCTTTCTTT. Amino acid sequence: CASSFRGRTEAFF.

The chain's CDR3 is CASSSDRGAYEQYF. The CDR3 DNA reads TGCGCCAGCAGTTCGGACAGGGGAGCCTACGAGCAGTACTTC. V usage is TRBV5-1 and J usage is TRBJ2-7; 9 bases are shared with TRBD1. The CDR3 is 14 amino acids. CDR1 SGHRS and CDR2 YFSETQ come from the germline V gene. Trimming cost V 5 bases and J 2 bases; bases outside gene matches: 5.

The J gene is TRBJ1-6, the V gene TRBV6-1, with D possibly matching TRBD1 (5 bases). CDR1 MNHNS and CDR2 SASEGT come from the germline V gene. V was trimmed by 0 bases and J by 10 bases, leaving 10 bases between them. This CDR3 is 14 amino acids long. CDR3 sequence: CASSEARGGSPLHF. CDR3 nucleotides: TGTGCCAGCAGTGAAGCGAGGGGTGGATCACCCCTCCACTTT.

V and J are TRBV5-1 and TRBJ2-1; D perhaps matches TRBD1 (5 bases). V lost 2 bases to trimming and J lost 6 bases, with 9 bases between them. Looked up from germline, CDR1 is SGHRS and CDR2 is YFSETQ. The CDR3 totals 13 residues. The CDR3: CASSFQGSNEQFF. The CDR3 DNA reads as TGCGCCAGCAGCTTCCAGGGAAGCAATGAGCAGTTCTTC.